Here is one T cell receptor (beta chain) with its context. The data stem from a study of T cell changes during pregnancy in multiple sclerosis. TCRdb keeps only in-frame clones here, not all; method: immunoSEQ multiplex PCR. The data show about 40,000 clones, with roughly 90% seen just once and 0.43% held by the top ten. With 0 bases removed from V and 6 bases from J, the gap between germline ends came to 13 bases. The CDR3 covers 15 residues. Germline V CDR1 and CDR2: SGHRS, YFSETQ. The chain joins TRBV5-1 to TRBJ2-1; possibly TRBD1 for D (5 bases). The TCR comes from a female donor with multiple sclerosis, enrolled in a pregnancy study. This sample comprised CD4+ T cells from peripheral blood mononuclear cells, obtained in the third trimester of pregnancy. This CDR3 reads CASSLGGWGSNEQFF. For the CDR3, the DNA is TGCGCCAGCAGCTTGGGGGGCTGGGGAAGCAATGAGCAGTTCTTC.